This TCR beta chain was sequenced in a study of control samples from healthy donors and cancer patients. Germline V gives CDR1 MGHRA, CDR2 YSYEKL. With 0 bases removed from V and 11 bases from J, the gap between germline ends came to 20 bases. The length of the CDR3 is 17 residues. Using immunoSEQ multiplex PCR, the repertoire was profiled, and TCRdb retains in-frame clones only, with some absent. The sample holds 130,000 to 150,000 clones, 75% to 95% seen once. Sequenced: blood. This TCR came from a young man in good health. V usage is TRBV4-1 and J usage is TRBJ1-6; D gene ambiguous. The CDR3 nucleotides read TGCGCCAGCAGCCAAGAGGCGAGTCCGGCTGGTGGGGCACCCCTCCACTTT. As protein: CASSQEASPAGGAPLHF.